This T cell receptor (beta chain) was found in a study of spatial heterogeneity in lung cancer (dated by TCRdb to about 2019). General notes on the study: Beta-chain transcripts were consistently detected in greater numbers than alpha-chain transcripts, which likely reflected higher beta-chain transcript abundance. A strong correlation was found between TCR transcript counts in tumor regions and a T cell transcriptional module score from matched bulk RNA-seq. In the raw uncorrected reads, each unique combination of TCR and UMI appeared more than ten times on average. TCR alpha and beta repertoires were quantitatively compared across multiple tumor regions, matched nontumor lung and blood in non-small cell lung cancer. TCR repertoire features were related to nonsynonymous mutation counts determined by whole-exome sequencing of tumor tissue. At surgery, hundreds of tumor regions, roughly 63 matched nontumor lung samples and 45 to 60 PBMC samples were TCR-sequenced for both alpha and beta chains. Study-level results and caveats: Additional single-cell paired TCR alpha and beta sequencing was considered necessary to confirm, at a functional level, the hypothesis that regional TCRs recognize regional mutations. Counts of ubiquitous and regional expanded TCRs were found to correlate with counts of ubiquitous and regional nonsynonymous mutations, respectively. The number of expanded intratumoral alpha and beta TCRs correlated with the tumor nonsynonymous mutation count. Estimated TCR-seq coverage of tumor T cells was only 5.5% to 8% for alpha chains and around 13% for beta chains.

CDR1 SGHAT and CDR2 FQNNGV are derived from the germline V gene. Including cysteine and phenylalanine, the CDR3 has 17 amino acids. Only the CDR3 region is kept as DNA, spanning 51 bases read in frame from base 1. Ends trimmed: V by 7 bases, J by 0 bases; bases unmatched to a gene: 12. This clonotype was counted many times. Its antigen is not yet known. No base quality information exists; no much larger clone differs at one position. Since it is a stray read in a library aimed at alpha chains, this beta chain has a size that is not meaningful. In the paper's terms, the time point label means: sample taken at primary tumor resection. Donors were approximately 72 patients with early-stage, untreated non-small cell lung cancer from the lung TRACERx cohort. For TCR sequencing, whole RNA was extracted from tumor and nontumor lung tissue, or from cryopreserved PBMC samples, and no cell sorting was done. Only patients with enough RNA available from two or more tumor regions were chosen for TCR sequencing. Before being selected, tumor and adjacent nontumor lung specimens were reviewed by a lung pathologist.

Receptor libraries were prepared by 5' RACE. Sequencing used a NextSeq 500. The TCR library protocol attached a unique molecular identifier to each TCR cDNA molecule to allow correction of PCR and sequencing errors. Under the source paper's analysis protocol: TCR identification, UMI-based error correction and CDR3 extraction were performed with Decombinator tools. Expanded TCRs were defined as those above a frequency of 2 per 1,000, corresponding to the top 1% of the tumor frequency distribution. Expanded tumor TCRs were classed as regional if statistically deemed absent (corrected P<0.05) from at least one tumor region, otherwise ubiquitous. Renyi diversity was computed with the R vegan package after each repertoire had been subsampled 100 times to 5,000 TCRs. To build CDR3 similarity networks, amino acid triplet string-kernel similarity was used, and CDR3s were connected when their pairwise similarity was above 0.82. TCRdb reprocessed the public reads (quality trimming at Q25 with fastp, clone calling with MiXCR) and kept in-frame beta chains. When rows share a CDR3 protein, they turn into one entry using the most common DNA and genes. V and J calls and clone size were set by TCRdb, not the authors. This sample has fewer than 6,000 distinct CDR3 sequences in its table, and around 4.9% of those were observed once. The top ten clonotypes cover around 20% of the sample.

The receptor comes from a male donor with early-stage non-small cell lung cancer. The chain is assembled from TRBV11-2 and TRBJ2-1, with TRBD2 matching 7 junction bases. The sample consisted of lung tumor tissue, taken at surgery. The DNA reads as follows: TGTGCCAGCACCCTATTCCGGGACTACGGCTCCTACAATGAGCAGTTCTTC. Its translation is CASTLFRDYGSYNEQFF.